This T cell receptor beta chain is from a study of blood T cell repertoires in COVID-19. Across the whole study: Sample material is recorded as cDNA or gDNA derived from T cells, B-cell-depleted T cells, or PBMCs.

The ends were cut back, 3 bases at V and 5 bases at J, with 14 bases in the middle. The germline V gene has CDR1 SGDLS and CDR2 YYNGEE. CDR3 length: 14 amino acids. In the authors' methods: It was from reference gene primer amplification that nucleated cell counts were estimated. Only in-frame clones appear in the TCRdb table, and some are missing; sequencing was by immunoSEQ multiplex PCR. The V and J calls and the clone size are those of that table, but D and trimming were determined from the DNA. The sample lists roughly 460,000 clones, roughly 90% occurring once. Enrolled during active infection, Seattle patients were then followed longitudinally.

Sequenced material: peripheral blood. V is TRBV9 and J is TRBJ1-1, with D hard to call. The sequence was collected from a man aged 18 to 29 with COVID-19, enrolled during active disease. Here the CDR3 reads CASSAVGTGTEAFF. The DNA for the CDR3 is TGTGCCAGCAGCGCCGTCGGCACCGGGACTGAAGCTTTCTTT.